This TCR beta chain stems from a study of CD8 T cells in ankylosing spondylitis. Study-wide points: Blood of patients with ankylosing spondylitis appeared to be characterized by a TCR beta motif of several highly homologous variants.

TCRdb analysed the 5' RACE reads with MiXCR anew, one entry per CDR3 protein. The sample contains about 330,000 distinct CDR3 sequences, 6.5% to 10% of which appear only once. Only a few counts were recorded for this clonotype. Its target is not known. The CDR3 is 15 residues long. V dropped 5 bases and J dropped 4 bases, with 15 bases sitting between them. V gene TRBV12-3 or TRBV12-4 combines with J gene TRBJ1-5, with a possible D match to TRBD1 (5 bases). This sequence originates from a male donor with ankylosing spondylitis. The material sequenced was blood, either unsorted or a sorted T cell fraction (not recorded which). The chain's CDR3 is CASSPSGGWNQPQHF. CDR3 DNA sequence: TGTGCCAGCAGTCCGAGCGGGGGGTGGAATCAGCCCCAGCATTTT.